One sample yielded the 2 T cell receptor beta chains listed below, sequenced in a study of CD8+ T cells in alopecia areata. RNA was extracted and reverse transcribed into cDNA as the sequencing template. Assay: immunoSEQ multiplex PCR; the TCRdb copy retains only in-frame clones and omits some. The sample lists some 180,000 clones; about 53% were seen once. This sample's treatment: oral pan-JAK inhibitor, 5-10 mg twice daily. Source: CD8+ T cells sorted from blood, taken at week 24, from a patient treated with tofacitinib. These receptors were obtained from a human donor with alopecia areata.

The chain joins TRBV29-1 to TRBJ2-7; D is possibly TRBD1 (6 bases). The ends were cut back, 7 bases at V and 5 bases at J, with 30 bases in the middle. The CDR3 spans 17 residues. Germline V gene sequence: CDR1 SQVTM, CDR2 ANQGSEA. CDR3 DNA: TGCAGCGCCTGGCCCGTCTCAGGGGAAGAGAGCCGGGACGAGCAGTACTTC. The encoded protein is CSAWPVSGEESRDEQYF.

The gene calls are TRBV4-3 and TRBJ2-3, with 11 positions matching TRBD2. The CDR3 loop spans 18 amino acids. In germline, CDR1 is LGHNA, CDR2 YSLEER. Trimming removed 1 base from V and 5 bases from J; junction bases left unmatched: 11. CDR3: CASSQVAGGRDFGDTQYF. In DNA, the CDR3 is TGCGCCAGCAGCCAAGTAGCGGGGGGGCGCGATTTTGGAGATACGCAGTATTTT.